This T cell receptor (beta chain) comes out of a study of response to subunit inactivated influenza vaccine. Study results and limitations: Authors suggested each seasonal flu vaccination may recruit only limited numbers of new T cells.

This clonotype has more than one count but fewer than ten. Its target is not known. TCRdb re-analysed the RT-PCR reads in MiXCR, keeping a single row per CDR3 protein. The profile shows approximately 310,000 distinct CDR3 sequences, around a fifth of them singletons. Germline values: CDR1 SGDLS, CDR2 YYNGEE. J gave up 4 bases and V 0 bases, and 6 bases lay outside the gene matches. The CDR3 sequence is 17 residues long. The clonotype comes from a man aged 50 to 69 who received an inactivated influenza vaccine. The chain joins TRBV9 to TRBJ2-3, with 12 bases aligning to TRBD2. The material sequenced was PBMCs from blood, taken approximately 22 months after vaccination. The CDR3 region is CASSVGTSGKVADTQYF. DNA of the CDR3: TGTGCCAGCAGCGTAGGGACTAGCGGGAAGGTGGCAGATACGCAGTATTTT.